This record covers a single T cell receptor beta chain. Per the original data handling: With immunoSEQ giving junction-only sequences and no quality scores, filtering differed. TCRdb keeps only in-frame clones here, not all; method: immunoSEQ multiplex PCR. Clone size and V and J calls were adopted from that table, with D and trimming inferred from the DNA. The sample has 980,000 or so clones, 60% to 85% seen once. The sample originates from a study of shared clonotypes between healthy human individuals. CDR1 MNHNS and CDR2 SASEGT come from the germline V gene. The CDR3 runs 13 residues. Trimming shortened V by 8 bases and J by 0 bases, and 5 bases separated the two germline ends.

This TCR was recovered from a man in his late teens or twenties in good health. The sequenced material came from memory CD4+ T cells sorted from blood. Subset meaning: CD45RA-negative fraction. The rearrangement links TRBV6-1 to TRBJ2-6; D gene unclear. CDR3 protein: CASLFSGANVLTF. Here the CDR3 DNA reads TGTGCCAGCCTCTTCTCTGGGGCCAACGTCCTGACTTTC.